The table lists the clone carrying this TCR beta chain with a few counts. What it binds is unknown. The entry originates in a study of T cell repertoires in cytomegalovirus infection. Study overall: Public TCR beta signatures indicated both CMV infection and matching HLA type.

Per germline, CDR1 LNHDA and CDR2 SQIVND (reference sequence). The length of the CDR3 is 14 residues. The ends lost 6 bases at V and 2 bases at J; junction bases unmatched: 4. TCRdb ran MiXCR on the reads and lists one entry per CDR3 protein. Of 80,000 or so distinct CDR3 sequences detected, around 25% appear once; the ten largest clones hold approximately 48%. This receptor was taken from a human donor in good health (CMV status not recorded). Some clones in this sample may be carry-over from other donors' samples. Sample: CD8+ T cells from cultured PBMCs, taken from culture after CMV antigen stimulation. The rearrangement joins TRBV19 to TRBJ2-1, with 7 bases matching TRBD2. The chain's CDR3 is CASRSGTTYNEQFF. The CDR3 DNA is TGTGCCAGTAGGTCCGGGACTACCTACAATGAGCAGTTCTTC.